This TCR beta chain originates from a study of T cell responses to AZD1222 COVID-19 vaccine. The CDR3 extends over 16 amino acids. V was trimmed by 3 bases and J by 10 bases, leaving 24 bases between them. Germline CDR1 is SNHLY and CDR2 is FYNNEI. Only in-frame clones appear in the TCRdb table, and some are missing; sequencing was by immunoSEQ multiplex PCR. The sample records 95,000 to 100,000 clones, roughly 84% being singletons. The source material was peripheral blood, sampled 28 days after the second AZD1222 dose. The receptor comes from an adult who received the AZD1222 COVID-19 vaccine. This rearrangement joins TRBV2 to TRBJ2-5; either TRBD1 or TRBD2 may supply D (5 bases each). The DNA of the CDR3 is TGTGCCAGCAGTGAGGATCGGCCAGGGAGAGGCTATGGCCAGTACTTC. Translation gives CASSEDRPGRGYGQYF. Full variable domain (missing parts from reference TRBV2 and TRBJ2-5): EPEVTQTPSHQVTQMGQEVILRCVPISNHLYFYWYRQILGQKVEFLVSFYNNEISEKSEIFDDQFSVERPDGSNFTLKIRSTKLEDSAMYFCASSEDRPGRGYGQYFGPGTRLLVL.